The text below deals with one T cell receptor beta chain. Its antigen is unidentified. This sample is part of a study of T cell responses to AZD1222 COVID-19 vaccine. Profiling relied on immunoSEQ multiplex PCR, and the TCRdb table lists in-frame clones only, not all of them. Of about 54,000 clones listed, roughly 90% are singletons. The CDR3 covers 14 residues. Germline CDR1 reads SGHNT; CDR2 reads YYREEE (reference sequence). V shed 0 bases and J shed 6 bases, with 12 bases lying between them. Second doses were pooled across both intervals (about 4 or about 12 weeks). Whole-study results and caveats: A rise in Spike-specific TCR breadth and depth followed two AZD1222 doses.

This clonotype was obtained from an adult who received the AZD1222 COVID-19 vaccine. This specimen was peripheral blood, taken 28 days after the second AZD1222 dose. The rearrangement joins TRBV5-4 to TRBJ1-2, with D perhaps TRBD1 (5 bases). CDR3 bases: TGTGCCAGCAGCTTGGTTGGGGGAGTTGATGGCTACACCTTC. Protein sequence: CASSLVGGVDGYTF.